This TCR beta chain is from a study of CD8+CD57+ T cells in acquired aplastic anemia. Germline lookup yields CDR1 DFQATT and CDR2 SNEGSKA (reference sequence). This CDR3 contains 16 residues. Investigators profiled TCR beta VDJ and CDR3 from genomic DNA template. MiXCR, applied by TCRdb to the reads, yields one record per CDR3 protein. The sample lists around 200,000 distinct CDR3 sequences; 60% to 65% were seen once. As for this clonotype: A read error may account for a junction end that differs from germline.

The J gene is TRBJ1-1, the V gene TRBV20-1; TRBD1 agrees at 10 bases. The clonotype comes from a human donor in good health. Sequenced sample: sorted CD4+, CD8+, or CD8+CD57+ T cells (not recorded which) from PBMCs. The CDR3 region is CSAPGGGGQGYTEASF. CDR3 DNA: TGCAGTGCCCCTGGGGGGGGGGGACAGGGGTACACTGAAGCTTCCTTT.